The text below deals with one TCR beta chain. Its antigen is as yet unknown. PCR amplification relied on 60 Vbeta primers (plus 13 Jbeta primers). The table came from immunoSEQ multiplex PCR; TCRdb's copy has only in-frame clones and leaves some out. The profile covers around 97,000 clones, with roughly three quarters appearing a single time and about 4.1% taken by the ten largest. Germline V lookup: CDR1 MGHDK, CDR2 SYGVNS. V was clipped by 3 bases and J by 0 bases, with 12 bases between them. The CDR3 length is 15 residues. The entry originates in a study of cytomegalovirus exposure and HLA in healthy donors. Broader study findings: About 87% or about 30% of the time was how often most TCR beta V segments were productive, according to an earlier analysis.

Unrecorded immune exposure was likely among donors, who were nominally healthy when sampled. The source material was PBMCs. The clonotype originates from a man in his forties or fifties in good health and CMV-seropositive. This chain links TRBV25-1 with TRBJ2-7, with a weak D call TRBD2 (5 bases). CDR3 region: CASSDERRSSYEQYF. CDR3 nucleotide sequence: TGTGCCAGCAGTGACGAGCGGAGAAGCTCCTACGAGCAGTACTTC.